The T cell receptor (beta chain) described here comes from a study of human T cells and chemical hapten exposure. The germline V and J ends were trimmed by 6 bases and 2 bases, with 17 bases remaining between them. CDR3 length equals 16 residues. Germline-derived CDR1 and CDR2 are LNHNV and YYDKDF (reference sequence). Time point noted: healthy volunteer bleed at 6 weeks. Total RNA was isolated from unfractionated whole blood. Via MiXCR, TCRdb re-called the RACE reads, giving one row per CDR3 protein. The data show fewer than 100,000 distinct CDR3 sequences, 7% to 9.5% seen once. There are many counts of this clonotype.

The chain carries TRBV15 and TRBJ2-1; D ambiguous. The receptor comes from a female donor in good health. Some clones in this sample may be carry-over from other donors' samples. Sequencing was done on a sample of whole blood. The CDR3 bases are TGTGCCACCAGTATCAGGTCTGGCAAAACCTACAATGAGCAGTTCTTC. Protein: CATSIRSGKTYNEQFF.